The 2 T cell receptor beta chains reported below all come from one sample, sequenced in a study of vaccination effects on CD4 cells after COVID-19 (dated by TCRdb to about 2022). Library construction relied on the immunoSEQ multiplex PCR assay. The source is immuneACCESS, and TCRdb retained only in-frame sequences with V and J called. Part of the clones is not carried over; for the studies checked, unresolved V genes explain less than half of this, and the remainder is unexplained. The sample contains about 40,000 clones, around 71% of them found a single time. Less than 9.5% of the sample lies in the top ten. After 10 days of culture, CD4+ T cells were isolated with the EasySep CD4+ T cell isolation kit. Each participant received two doses of an mRNA SARS-CoV-2 vaccine, either BNT162b2 or mRNA-1273. Their recognized antigens are unknown. The material was CD4+ T cells from PBMCs cultured without peptide, obtained after COVID-19 vaccination. These receptors all stem from a human donor who received a COVID-19 vaccine.

This clone counts as medium-sized. The rearrangement links TRBV10-1 to TRBJ1-1; 7 positions agree with TRBD1. Losses at the gene ends were 4 bases for V and 1 base for J; bases not matched to a gene: 6. CDR3 length equals 15 residues. The germline CDR1 and CDR2 sequences are WNHNN and SYGVQD (reference sequence). The chain's CDR3 is CASSGLGQANTEAFF. In DNA, the CDR3 is TGCGCCAGCAGTGGGCTCGGACAGGCGAACACTGAAGCTTTCTTT.

The CDR3 sequence is CASSLGQVDTDTQYF. Here the CDR3 DNA reads TGCGCCAGCAGCTTGGGACAGGTAGACACAGATACGCAGTATTTT. This chain connects TRBV5-1 to TRBJ2-3; a possible D gene is TRBD1 (6 bases). The CDR3 sequence is 15 residues long. The germline V gene has CDR1 SGHRS and CDR2 YFSETQ. The V end was cut by 0 bases, the J end by 2 bases, with 10 bases between.